Presented here are 14 T cell receptor beta chains from one specimen sequenced in a study of graft-versus-host responses after intestinal transplantation. Assay: immunoSEQ multiplex PCR; the TCRdb copy retains only in-frame clones and omits some. Of approximately 93,000 clones detected, roughly 90% appear once; the ten largest clones hold around 0.07%. These receptors' antigens are unknown. The material was unstimulated CD8+ T cells sorted from spleen or lymph node cells, obtained before transplant. Every receptor here comes from a human donor who was the organ donor for an intestinal transplant.

The chain links TRBV7-3 to TRBJ2-2, with 7 bases matching TRBD2. CDR1 and CDR2 (germline): SGHTA, FQGTGA. This CDR3 has 16 residues. The ends lost 2 bases at V and 4 bases at J; junction bases unmatched: 7. This CDR3 is CASSLFRSSGTGELFF. The CDR3 nucleotides read TGTGCCAGCAGCTTATTCAGATCTAGCGGCACCGGGGAGCTGTTTTTT.

The rearrangement uses TRBV5-6 and TRBJ2-1, with a tentative D call TRBD2 (5 bases). This CDR3 contains 13 residues. Germline V lookup: CDR1 SGHDT, CDR2 YYEEEE. V lost 0 bases and J lost 6, with 7 bases in between. CDR3 amino acids: CASSLAEGNEQFF. In DNA form, the CDR3 reads TGTGCCAGCAGCTTGGCCGAGGGCAATGAGCAGTTCTTC.

V gene TRBV28 combines with J gene TRBJ2-1; D is possibly TRBD1 (8 bases). The CDR3 has 19 residues. Germline CDR1 is MDHEN and CDR2 is SYDVKM. Trimming cost V 7 bases and J 8 bases, with 33 bases left between them. This CDR3 reads CASINGLQGAQARGDEQFF. As DNA, the CDR3 is TGTGCCAGCATCAACGGACTTCAGGGGGCCCAGGCTCGGGGGGATGAGCAGTTCTTC.

The chain couples TRBV11-1 to TRBJ2-7; D unclear. CDR3 length equals 14 residues. Trimming removed 5 bases at V and 3 bases at J, with 14 bases between. Germline V CDR1 and CDR2: SGHAT, FQDESV (reference sequence). The CDR3 coding sequence is TGTGCCAGCAGCCCCTCTGAAGCCCACTACGAGCAGTACTTC. Its translation: CASSPSEAHYEQYF.

The rearrangement links TRBV27 to TRBJ2-3; 8 bases map to TRBD2. V gave up 6 bases and J gave up 3 bases; unmatched junction bases: 5. Germline V gives CDR1 MNHEY, CDR2 SMNVEV (reference sequence). The CDR3 loop spans 14 amino acids. The CDR3 DNA follows: TGTGCCAGCAGAACGGGAGGGGGGACAGATACGCAGTATTTT. Translation gives CASRTGGGTDTQYF.

The chain is built from TRBV15 and TRBJ2-2, with a possible D match to TRBD2 (6 bases). The V end lost 11 bases, the J end lost 7 bases, and 11 bases lay between the germline ends. The germline CDR1 and CDR2 sequences are LNHNV and YYDKDF (reference sequence). The CDR3 runs to 11 residues. The CDR3, as DNA: TGTGCCTCTTACGGGGGCGGGGAGCTGTTTTTT. Its protein is CASYGGGELFF.

The genes are TRBV9 and TRBJ1-1; D is ambiguous. CDR3 length: 13 amino acids. Trimming cost V 0 bases and J 6 bases, with 9 bases left between them. Germline CDR1 SGDLS, CDR2 YYNGEE. For the CDR3, the DNA is TGTGCCAGCAGCGTAGGGGGAGGAGCTGAAGCTTTCTTT. This codes for CASSVGGGAEAFF. Complete variable domain (other parts from reference TRBV9 and TRBJ1-1): DSGVTQTPKHLITATGQRVTLRCSPRSGDLSVYWYQQSLDQGLQFLIQYYNGEERAKGNILERFSAQQFPDLHSELNLSSLELGDSALYFCASSVGGGAEAFFGQGTRLTVV.

This chain joins TRBV5-1 and TRBJ2-7; TRBD1 aligns across 9 bases. Trimming removed 4 bases from V and 4 bases from J; junction bases left unmatched: 6. The germline gives CDR1 SGHRS, CDR2 YFSETQ. This CDR3 comprises 14 residues. The CDR3 spells CASSPTGGDYEQYF. DNA for the CDR3: TGCGCCAGCAGCCCAACAGGGGGCGATTACGAGCAGTACTTC.

This sequence joins TRBV15 and TRBJ2-5, with TRBD1 identical over 7 bases. The end of the DNA is better explained by TRBJ2-7, so the J call may be wrong. CDR1 and CDR2 (germline): LNHNV, YYDKDF (reference sequence). This CDR3 is built from 13 residues. The CDR3: CATSHRGRPEQYF. The CDR3, as DNA: TGTGCCACCAGCCACAGGGGCCGTCCCGAGCAGTACTTC.

The V and J genes are TRBV7-8 and TRBJ1-1, with 7 bases that match TRBD1. V was pared by 1 base and J by 5 bases, with 7 bases of the junction left unmatched. The CDR3 runs to 15 residues. Germline V gene data show CDR1 as SGHVS and CDR2 as FQNEAQ. Here the CDR3 reads CASSLEAEGATEAFF. The CDR3, as DNA: TGTGCCAGCAGCTTAGAAGCAGAGGGGGCTACTGAAGCTTTCTTT.

In this sample, this clone turned up once. This sequence joins TRBV5-8 and TRBJ2-3, with 7 bases lining up with TRBD1. The junction had 7 bases not matched to a gene; V was cut back by 0 bases and J by 3 bases. Germline CDR1 SGHTS, CDR2 YDEGEE. CDR3 length: 16 residues. The CDR3 sequence: CASSLVGTENTDTQYF. The DNA for the CDR3 is TGTGCCAGCAGCTTGGTCGGGACAGAGAATACAGATACGCAGTATTTT.

The gene calls are TRBV29-1 and TRBJ2-1; no clear D gene. The CDR3 is made up of 10 amino acids. CDR1 and CDR2 from the germline V gene are SQVTM and ANQGSEA. V was clipped by 5 bases and J by 8 bases, with 7 bases between them. The chain's CDR3 is CSVRPHEQFF. In nucleotides, the CDR3 is TGCAGCGTTCGTCCCCATGAGCAGTTCTTC.

The V call is TRBV7-3, the J call TRBJ2-1; 12 bases match TRBD2. J was trimmed by 9 bases and V by 5 bases; bases with no gene match: 8. This CDR3 has 15 residues. From germline, CDR1 is SGHTA and CDR2 FQGTGA. CDR3: CASSPTSGSIVEQFF. CDR3 nucleotides: TGTGCCAGCAGCCCGACTAGCGGGAGTATAGTTGAGCAGTTCTTC. Using reference TRBV7-3 and TRBJ2-1 for the parts outside the CDR3, the full variable domain is GAGVSQTPSNKVTEKGKYVELRCDPISGHTALYWYRQSLGQGPEFLIYFQGTGAADDSGLPNDRFFAVRPEGSVSTLKIQRTERGDSAVYLCASSPTSGSIVEQFFGPGTRLTVL.

CDR3 nucleotides: TGTGCCAGCAGTGAATTGGCGGGAGCCGGATTAAATGAGCAGTTCTTC. This sequence encodes CASSELAGAGLNEQFF. The V gene is TRBV25-1, the J gene TRBJ2-1, with TRBD2 matching 7 bases. Germline values: CDR1 MGHDK, CDR2 SYGVNS. CDR3 length: 16 residues. Losses at the gene ends were 1 base for V and 7 bases for J; bases not matched to a gene: 10.